Each of the 9 T cell receptor beta chains below was sequenced from the same sample in a study of T cells in Graves' hyperthyroidism and ophthalmopathy. Researchers amplified the TCR beta CDR3 regions from RNA transcripts. During a first-round RT-PCR of the TCR CDR3, the HTBI primer set was used. TCRdb reanalysed the multiplex PCR reads using MiXCR and keeps one entry per CDR3 protein. The sample holds 500,000 to 650,000 distinct CDR3 sequences; 13% to 15% are singletons and the top ten take 9.5% to 15%. Material: blood. The receptors stem from a woman between 50 and 59 years old with Graves' ophthalmopathy.

Turning to this clonotype: Given a much more abundant clone one base away, this may be a read error. Given the absence of the conserved phenylalanine or tryptophan at the CDR3 end, a read error is likely. This chain uses TRBV9 with TRBJ1-1, with no clear D. The CDR3 runs 13 residues. The ends were cut back, 4 bases at V and 0 bases at J, with 7 bases in the middle. CDR1 is SGDLS and CDR2 is YYNGEE in the germline V gene. CDR3 coding DNA: TGTGCCAGCAGCATCACAGTGAACACTGAAGCTTTCTCT. It translates to CASSITVNTEAFS.

This clonotype was observed many times. The rearrangement links TRBV12-3 or TRBV12-4 to TRBJ2-1; TRBD2 agrees at 13 bases. The CDR3 totals 14 residues. The V and J ends lost 5 bases and 12 bases, in that order; junction bases with no gene match: 7. CDR3 coding DNA: TGTGCCAGCAGTCCAAGGACTAGCGGGAGCGGGCAGTTCTTC. This encodes CASSPRTSGSGQFF.

This clonotype has a count of ten or more. The chain uses TRBV18 and TRBJ1-1; possible D gene TRBD1, 6 bases. CDR1 is KGHSH and CDR2 is LQKENI in the germline V gene. This CDR3 has 14 residues. Trimming stripped 4 bases from V and 0 bases from J, with 9 bases between. CDR3 loop: CASSRTELNTEAFF. CDR3 bases: TGTGCCAGCTCACGGACAGAGCTGAACACTGAAGCTTTCTTT.

V gene TRBV9 combines with J gene TRBJ2-2; 11 bases agree with TRBD2. J was trimmed by 7 bases and V by 2 bases; bases with no gene match: 10. CDR1 is SGDLS, CDR2 YYNGEE, per germline. The CDR3 is made up of 17 amino acids. In nucleotides, the CDR3 is TGTGCCAGCAGCGTGGGACTAGCGGAAACGAATGACGGGGAGCTGTTTTTT. Residues: CASSVGLAETNDGELFF.

This CDR3 is CATSRVRFASYNEQFF. The CDR3 DNA is TGTGCCACCAGCAGAGTACGGTTTGCTTCTTACAATGAGCAGTTCTTC. This chain links TRBV15 with TRBJ2-1; D unclear. Trimming cost V 1 base and J 4 bases, with 14 bases left between them. The CDR3 is 16 amino acids. Per germline, CDR1 LNHNV and CDR2 YYDKDF (reference sequence).

This clonotype occurred many times. The J gene is TRBJ1-2, the V gene TRBV3-1, with TRBD1 as a possible D gene (5 bases). Per the germline V gene, CDR1 is LGHDT and CDR2 is YNNKEL (reference sequence). V dropped 1 base and J dropped 2 bases, with 11 bases sitting between them. CDR3 length: 15 amino acids. Written as DNA, the CDR3 is TGTGCCAGCAGCCAAGGGTCCACAGGCAACTATGGCTACACCTTC. As protein: CASSQGSTGNYGYTF.

This clonotype was detected ten times or more. This sequence joins TRBV20-1 and TRBJ2-7; no reliable D call. CDR1 and CDR2 from the germline V gene are DFQATT and SNEGSKA (reference sequence). Trimming shortened V by 0 bases and J by 2 bases, and 5 bases separated the two germline ends. The CDR3 has 12 residues. CDR3 coding DNA: TGCAGTGCTAGAGAATCGCCCTACGAGCAGTACTTC. It codes for CSARESPYEQYF.

The rearrangement uses TRBV9 and TRBJ2-1; TRBD2 agrees at 9 bases. J lost 7 bases, V lost 4 bases, and 9 bases had no gene match. The germline V gene encodes CDR1 SGDLS and CDR2 YYNGEE. The CDR3 runs 15 residues. The CDR3 coding sequence is TGTGCCAGCAGCCACAGCGGGAGGACTGGAAATGAGCAGTTCTTC. Protein product: CASSHSGRTGNEQFF.

There are many counts of this clonotype. The chain recombines TRBV11-3 with TRBJ2-3, with 8 bases aligning to TRBD2. The CDR3 is made up of 15 amino acids. The trim removed 6 bases at V and 4 bases at J, leaving 9 bases unmatched. The germline V gene has CDR1 SGHNT and CDR2 YENEEA. This chain's CDR3 is CASSPSGSHADTQYF. CDR3 in DNA: TGTGCCAGCAGTCCGAGCGGGAGCCACGCAGATACGCAGTATTTT. The full variable domain, with the rest looked up from reference TRBV11-3 and TRBJ2-3, is EAGVVQSPRYKIIEKKQPVAFWCNPISGHNTLYWYLQNLGQGPELLIRYENEEAVDDSQLPKDRFSAERLKGVDSTLKIQPAELGDSAVYLCASSPSGSHADTQYFGPGTRLTVL.